This T cell receptor (beta chain) was obtained from a study of a mutant IDH1 vaccine in newly diagnosed glioma. The wider study: Eight vaccinations reached patients in weeks 1, 3, 5, 7, 11, 15, 19 and 23. Patients had received radiotherapy, temozolomide, or both previously, most receiving both.

The study's findings and limits: Whatever changes occurred in top peripheral T cell clonotypes seemed unrelated to pseudoprogression.

Indicated time point: week 23, last vaccination. Each dose delivered 300 ug of mutant IDH1 20-mer peptide subcutaneously with imiquimod. TCRdb's table, derived via immunoSEQ multiplex PCR, lists solely in-frame clones and lacks some. Altogether around 40,000 clones are present, about 75% being singletons, with the ten largest covering less than 6.5%. For this clone: The antigen is unknown. Germline and junction disagree at one end, which may indicate a read error.

This TCR came from a man aged 50 or older with glioma. This material consisted of PBMCs, taken from a glioma patient whose treatment included an IDH1 peptide vaccine.

The chain's CDR3 is CASSYGPGAPHQSQHF. CDR3 nucleotide sequence: TGTGCCAGCAGTTACGGGCCTGGGGCCCCCCATCAGTCCCAGCATTTT. The chain couples TRBV6-6 to TRBJ1-5; D is possibly TRBD1 (5 bases). The germline V gene has CDR1 MNHNY and CDR2 SVGAGI (reference sequence). This CDR3 comprises 16 residues.